This T cell receptor beta chain was retrieved from a study of T-cell reconstitution after alpha-beta-depleted transplantation in children. For TCRbeta, the library was prepared with unique molecular identifiers. From the PCR reads, TCRdb called clonotypes with MiXCR, one entry per CDR3 protein. The repertoire has around 500,000 distinct CDR3 sequences, approximately 12% of them found once; the top ten carry roughly 5.4%. The specimen comprised PBMCs from the stem cell graft donor, sampled from the stem cell graft. The receptor was isolated from a human donor who donated a stem cell graft to a child with combined immunodeficiency.

The CDR3 reads CASSPDPVETQYF. As DNA, the CDR3 is TGTGCCAGCAGCCCGGACCCGGTCGAGACCCAGTACTTC. The V and J genes are TRBV7-9 and TRBJ2-5; D unresolved. The V and J ends lost 5 bases and 5 bases respectively, with 12 bases between them. From germline, CDR1 is SEHNR and CDR2 FQNEAQ (reference sequence). The CDR3 runs to 13 residues.